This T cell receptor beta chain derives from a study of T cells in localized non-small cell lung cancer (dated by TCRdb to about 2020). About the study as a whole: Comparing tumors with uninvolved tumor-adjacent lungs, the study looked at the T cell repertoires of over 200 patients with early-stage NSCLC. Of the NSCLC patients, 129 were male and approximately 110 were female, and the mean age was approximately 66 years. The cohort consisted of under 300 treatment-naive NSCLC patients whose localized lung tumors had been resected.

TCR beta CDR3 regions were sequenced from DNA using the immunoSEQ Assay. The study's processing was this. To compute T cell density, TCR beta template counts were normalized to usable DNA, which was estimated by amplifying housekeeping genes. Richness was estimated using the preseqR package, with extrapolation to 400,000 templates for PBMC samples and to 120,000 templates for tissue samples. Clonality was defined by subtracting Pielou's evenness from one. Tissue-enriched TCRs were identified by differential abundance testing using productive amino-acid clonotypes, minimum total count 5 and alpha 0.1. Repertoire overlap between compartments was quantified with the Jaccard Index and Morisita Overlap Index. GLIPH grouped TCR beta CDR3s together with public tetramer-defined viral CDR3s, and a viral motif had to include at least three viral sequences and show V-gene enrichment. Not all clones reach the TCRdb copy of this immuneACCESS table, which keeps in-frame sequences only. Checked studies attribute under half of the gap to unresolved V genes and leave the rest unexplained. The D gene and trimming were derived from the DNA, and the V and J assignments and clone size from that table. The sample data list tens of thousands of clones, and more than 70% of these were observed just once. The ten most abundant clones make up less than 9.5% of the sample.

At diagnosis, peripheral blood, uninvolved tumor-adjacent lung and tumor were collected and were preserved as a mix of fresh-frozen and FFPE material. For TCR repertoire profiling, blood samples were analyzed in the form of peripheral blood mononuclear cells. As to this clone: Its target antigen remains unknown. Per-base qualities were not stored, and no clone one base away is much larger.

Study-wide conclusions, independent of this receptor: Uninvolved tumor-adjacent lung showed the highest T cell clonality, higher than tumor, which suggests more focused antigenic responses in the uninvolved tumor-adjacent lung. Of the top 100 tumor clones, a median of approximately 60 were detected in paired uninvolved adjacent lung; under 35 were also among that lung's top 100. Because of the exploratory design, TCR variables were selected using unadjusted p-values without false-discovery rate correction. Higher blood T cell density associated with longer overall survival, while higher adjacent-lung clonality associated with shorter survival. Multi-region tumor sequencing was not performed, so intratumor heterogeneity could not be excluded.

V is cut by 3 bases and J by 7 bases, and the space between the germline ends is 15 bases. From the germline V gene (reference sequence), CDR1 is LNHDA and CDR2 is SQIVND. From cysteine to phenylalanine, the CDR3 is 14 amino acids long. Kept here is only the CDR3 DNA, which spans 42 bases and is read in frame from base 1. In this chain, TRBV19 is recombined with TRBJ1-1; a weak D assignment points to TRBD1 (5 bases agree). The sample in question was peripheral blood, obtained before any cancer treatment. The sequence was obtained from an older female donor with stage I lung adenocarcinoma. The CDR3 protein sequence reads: CASSIGAGIGEAFF. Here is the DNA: TGTGCCAGTAGTATTGGGGCCGGCATCGGTGAAGCTTTCTTT.